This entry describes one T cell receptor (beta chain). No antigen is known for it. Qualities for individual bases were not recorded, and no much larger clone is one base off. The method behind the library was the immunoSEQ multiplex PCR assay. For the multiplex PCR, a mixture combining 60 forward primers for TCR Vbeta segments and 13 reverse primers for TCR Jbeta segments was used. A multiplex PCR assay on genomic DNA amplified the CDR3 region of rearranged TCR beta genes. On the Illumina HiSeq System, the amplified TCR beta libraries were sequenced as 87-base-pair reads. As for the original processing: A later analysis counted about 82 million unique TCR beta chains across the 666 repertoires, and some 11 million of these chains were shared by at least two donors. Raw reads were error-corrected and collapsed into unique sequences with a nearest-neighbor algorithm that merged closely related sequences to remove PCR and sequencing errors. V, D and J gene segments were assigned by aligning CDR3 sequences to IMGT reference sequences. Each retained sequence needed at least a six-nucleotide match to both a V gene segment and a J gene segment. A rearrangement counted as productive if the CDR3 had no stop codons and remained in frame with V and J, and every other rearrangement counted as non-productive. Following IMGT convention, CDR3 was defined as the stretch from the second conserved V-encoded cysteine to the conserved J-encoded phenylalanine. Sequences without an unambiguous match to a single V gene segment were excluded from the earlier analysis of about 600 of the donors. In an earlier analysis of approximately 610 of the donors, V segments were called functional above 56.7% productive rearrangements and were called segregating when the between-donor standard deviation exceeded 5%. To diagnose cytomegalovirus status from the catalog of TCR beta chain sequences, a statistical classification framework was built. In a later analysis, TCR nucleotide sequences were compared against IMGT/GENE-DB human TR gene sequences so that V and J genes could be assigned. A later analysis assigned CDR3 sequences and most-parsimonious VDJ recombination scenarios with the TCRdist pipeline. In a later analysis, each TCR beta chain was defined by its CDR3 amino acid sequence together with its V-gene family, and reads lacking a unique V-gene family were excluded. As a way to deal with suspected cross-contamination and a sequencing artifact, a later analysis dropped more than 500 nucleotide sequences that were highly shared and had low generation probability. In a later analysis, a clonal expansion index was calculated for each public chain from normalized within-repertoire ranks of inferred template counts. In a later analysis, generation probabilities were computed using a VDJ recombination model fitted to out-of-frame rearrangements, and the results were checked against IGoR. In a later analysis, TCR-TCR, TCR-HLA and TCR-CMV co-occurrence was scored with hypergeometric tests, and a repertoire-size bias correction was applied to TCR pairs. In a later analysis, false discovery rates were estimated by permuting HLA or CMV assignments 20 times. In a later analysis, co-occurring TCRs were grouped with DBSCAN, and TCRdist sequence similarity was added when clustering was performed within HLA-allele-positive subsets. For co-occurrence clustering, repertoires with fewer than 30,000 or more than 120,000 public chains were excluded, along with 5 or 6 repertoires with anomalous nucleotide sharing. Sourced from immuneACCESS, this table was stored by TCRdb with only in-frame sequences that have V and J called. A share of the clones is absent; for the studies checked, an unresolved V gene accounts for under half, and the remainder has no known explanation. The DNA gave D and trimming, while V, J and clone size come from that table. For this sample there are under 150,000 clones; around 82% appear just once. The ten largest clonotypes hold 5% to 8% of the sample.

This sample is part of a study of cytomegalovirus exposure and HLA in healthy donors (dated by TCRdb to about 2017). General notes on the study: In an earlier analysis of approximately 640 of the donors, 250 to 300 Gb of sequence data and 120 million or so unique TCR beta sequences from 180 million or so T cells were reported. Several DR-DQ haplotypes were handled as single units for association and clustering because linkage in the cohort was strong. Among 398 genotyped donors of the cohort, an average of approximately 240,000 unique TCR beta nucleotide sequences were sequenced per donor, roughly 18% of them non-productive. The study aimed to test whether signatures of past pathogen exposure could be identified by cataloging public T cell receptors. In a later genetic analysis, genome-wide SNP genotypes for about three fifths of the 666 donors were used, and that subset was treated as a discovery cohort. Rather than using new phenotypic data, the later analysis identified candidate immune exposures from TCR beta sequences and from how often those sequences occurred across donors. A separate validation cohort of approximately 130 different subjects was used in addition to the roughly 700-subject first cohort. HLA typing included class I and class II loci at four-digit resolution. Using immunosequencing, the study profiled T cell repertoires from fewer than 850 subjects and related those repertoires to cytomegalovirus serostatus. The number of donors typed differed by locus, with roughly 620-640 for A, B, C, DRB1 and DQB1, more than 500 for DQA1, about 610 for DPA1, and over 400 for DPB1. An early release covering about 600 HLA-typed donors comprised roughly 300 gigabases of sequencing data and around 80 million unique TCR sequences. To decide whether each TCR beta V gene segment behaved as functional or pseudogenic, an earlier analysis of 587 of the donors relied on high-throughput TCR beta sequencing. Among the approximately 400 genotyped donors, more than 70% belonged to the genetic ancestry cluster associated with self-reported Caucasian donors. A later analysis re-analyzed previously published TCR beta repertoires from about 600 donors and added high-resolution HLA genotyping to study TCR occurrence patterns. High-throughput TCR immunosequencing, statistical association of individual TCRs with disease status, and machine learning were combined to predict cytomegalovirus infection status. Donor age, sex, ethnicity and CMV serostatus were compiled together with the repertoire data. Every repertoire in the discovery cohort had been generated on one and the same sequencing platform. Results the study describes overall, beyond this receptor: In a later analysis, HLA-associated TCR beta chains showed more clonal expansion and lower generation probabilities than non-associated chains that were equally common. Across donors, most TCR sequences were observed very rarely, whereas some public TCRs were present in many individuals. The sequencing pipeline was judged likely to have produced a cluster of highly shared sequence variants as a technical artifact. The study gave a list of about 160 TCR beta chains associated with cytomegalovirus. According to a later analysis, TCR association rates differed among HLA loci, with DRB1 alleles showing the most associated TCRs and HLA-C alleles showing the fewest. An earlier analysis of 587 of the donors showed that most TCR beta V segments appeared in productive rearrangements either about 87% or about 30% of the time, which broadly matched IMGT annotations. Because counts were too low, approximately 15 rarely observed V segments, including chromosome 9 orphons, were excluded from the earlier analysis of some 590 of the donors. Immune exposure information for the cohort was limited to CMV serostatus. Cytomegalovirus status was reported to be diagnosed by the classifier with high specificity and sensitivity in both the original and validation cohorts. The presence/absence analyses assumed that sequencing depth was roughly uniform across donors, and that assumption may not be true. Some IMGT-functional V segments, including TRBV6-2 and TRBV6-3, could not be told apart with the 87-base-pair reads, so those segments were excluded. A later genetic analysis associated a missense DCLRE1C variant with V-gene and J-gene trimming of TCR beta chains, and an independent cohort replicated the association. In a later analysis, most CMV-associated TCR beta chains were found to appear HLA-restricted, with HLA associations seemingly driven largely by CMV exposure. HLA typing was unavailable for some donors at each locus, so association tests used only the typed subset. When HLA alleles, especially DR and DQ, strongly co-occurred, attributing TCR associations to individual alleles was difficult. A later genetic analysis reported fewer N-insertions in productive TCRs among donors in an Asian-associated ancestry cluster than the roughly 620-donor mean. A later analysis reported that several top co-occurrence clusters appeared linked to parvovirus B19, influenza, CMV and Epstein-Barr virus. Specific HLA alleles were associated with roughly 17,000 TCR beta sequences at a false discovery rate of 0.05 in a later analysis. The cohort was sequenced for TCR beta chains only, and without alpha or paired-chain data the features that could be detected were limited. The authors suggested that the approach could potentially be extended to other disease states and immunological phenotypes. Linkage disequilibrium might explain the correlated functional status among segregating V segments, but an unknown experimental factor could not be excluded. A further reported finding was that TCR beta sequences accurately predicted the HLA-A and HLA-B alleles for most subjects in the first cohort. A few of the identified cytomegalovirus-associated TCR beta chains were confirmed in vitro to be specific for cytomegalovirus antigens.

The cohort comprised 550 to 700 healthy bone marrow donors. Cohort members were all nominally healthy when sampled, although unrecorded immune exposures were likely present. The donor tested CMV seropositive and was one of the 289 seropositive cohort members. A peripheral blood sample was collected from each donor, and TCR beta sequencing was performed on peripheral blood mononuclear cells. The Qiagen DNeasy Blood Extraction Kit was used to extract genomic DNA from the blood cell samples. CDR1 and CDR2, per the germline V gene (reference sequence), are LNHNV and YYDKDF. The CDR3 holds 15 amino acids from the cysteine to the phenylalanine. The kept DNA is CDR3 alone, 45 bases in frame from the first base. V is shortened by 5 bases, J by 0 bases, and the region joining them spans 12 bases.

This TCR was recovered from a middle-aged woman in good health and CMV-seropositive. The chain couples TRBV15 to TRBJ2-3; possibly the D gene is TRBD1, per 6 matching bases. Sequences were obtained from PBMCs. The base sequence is TGTGCCACCAGCGCCGGGACACGAAGCACAGATACGCAGTATTTT. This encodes CATSAGTRSTDTQYF.